This paragraph covers one T cell receptor beta chain sequence. As yet, its antigen is unknown. The data derive from a study of shared clonotypes between healthy human individuals. Only CD45RO-negative cells positively selected for CCR7 counted as naive CD8 cells, so terminally differentiated effector memory CD45RA+ cells were excluded. General study results and limits: In contrast to clonotypes shared by all four donors, non-shared clonotypes had lower generation probabilities.

TCRdb's table, derived via immunoSEQ multiplex PCR, lists solely in-frame clones and lacks some. This table holds some 2.1 million clones, around 93% found once. Germline CDR1 and CDR2: SGHAT and FQNNGV. This CDR3 contains 12 residues. Trimming left V 7 bases short and J 4 bases short, with 11 bases between. Sequenced sample: naive CD8+ T cells from PBMCs. The receptor was derived from a man aged 18 to 29 in good health. Some clones in this sample may be carry-over from other donors' samples. V is TRBV11-2 and J is TRBJ2-7; D uncertain. The CDR3 DNA reads TGTGCCAGCACCACGGCCCTTTACGAGCAGTACTTC. Its translation is CASTTALYEQYF.